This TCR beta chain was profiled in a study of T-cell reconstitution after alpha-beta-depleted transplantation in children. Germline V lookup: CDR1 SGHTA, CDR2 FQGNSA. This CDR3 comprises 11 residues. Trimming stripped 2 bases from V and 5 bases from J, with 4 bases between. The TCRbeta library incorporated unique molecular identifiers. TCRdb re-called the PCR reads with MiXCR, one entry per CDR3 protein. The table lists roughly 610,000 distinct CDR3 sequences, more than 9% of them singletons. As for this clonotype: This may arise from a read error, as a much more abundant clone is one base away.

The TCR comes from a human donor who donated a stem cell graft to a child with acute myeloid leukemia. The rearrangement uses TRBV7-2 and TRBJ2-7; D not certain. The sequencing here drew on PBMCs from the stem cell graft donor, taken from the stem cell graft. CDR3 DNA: TGTGCCAGCAGCTTAAAACACGAGCAGTACTTC. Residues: CASSLKHEQYF.